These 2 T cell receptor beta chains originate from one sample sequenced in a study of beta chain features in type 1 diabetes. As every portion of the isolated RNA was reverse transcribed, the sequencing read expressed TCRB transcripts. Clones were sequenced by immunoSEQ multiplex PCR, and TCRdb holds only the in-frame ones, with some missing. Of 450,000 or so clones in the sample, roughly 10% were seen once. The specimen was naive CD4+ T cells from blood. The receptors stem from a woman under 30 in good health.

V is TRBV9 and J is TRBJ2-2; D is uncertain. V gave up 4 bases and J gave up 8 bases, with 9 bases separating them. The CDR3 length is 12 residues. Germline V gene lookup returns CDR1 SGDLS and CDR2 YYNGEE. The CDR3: CASSQVVGELFF. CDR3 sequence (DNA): TGTGCCAGCAGCCAAGTCGTTGGGGAGCTGTTTTTT. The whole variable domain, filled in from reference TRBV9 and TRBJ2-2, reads DSGVTQTPKHLITATGQRVTLRCSPRSGDLSVYWYQQSLDQGLQFLIQYYNGEERAKGNILERFSAQQFPDLHSELNLSSLELGDSALYFCASSQVVGELFFGEGSRLTVL.

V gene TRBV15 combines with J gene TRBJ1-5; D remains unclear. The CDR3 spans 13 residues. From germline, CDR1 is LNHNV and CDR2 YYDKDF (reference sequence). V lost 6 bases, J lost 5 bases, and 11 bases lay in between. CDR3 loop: CATSWGSDQPQHF. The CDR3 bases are TGTGCCACCAGTTGGGGTTCCGATCAGCCCCAGCATTTT. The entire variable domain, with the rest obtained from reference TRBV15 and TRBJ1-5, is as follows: DAMVIQNPRYQVTQFGKPVTLSCSQTLNHNVMYWYQQKSSQAPKLLFHYYDKDFNNEADTPDNFQSRRPNTSFCFLDIRSPGLGDTAMYLCATSWGSDQPQHFGDGTRLSIL.